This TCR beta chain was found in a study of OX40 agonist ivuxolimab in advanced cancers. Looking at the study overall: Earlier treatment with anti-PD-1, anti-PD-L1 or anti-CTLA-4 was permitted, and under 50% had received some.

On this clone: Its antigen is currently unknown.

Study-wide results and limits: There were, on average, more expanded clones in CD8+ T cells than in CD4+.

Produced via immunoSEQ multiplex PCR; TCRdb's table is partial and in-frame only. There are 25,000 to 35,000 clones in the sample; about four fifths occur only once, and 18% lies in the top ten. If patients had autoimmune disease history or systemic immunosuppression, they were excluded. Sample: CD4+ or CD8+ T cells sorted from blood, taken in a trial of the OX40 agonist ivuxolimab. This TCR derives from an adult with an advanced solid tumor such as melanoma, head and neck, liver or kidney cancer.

In DNA, the CDR3 is TGTGCCAGCAGCCCCTTCGTGAACACTGAAGCTTTCTTT. Translation gives CASSPFVNTEAFF. The rearrangement links TRBV5-4 to TRBJ1-1; D remains ambiguous. The germline V gene has CDR1 SGHNT and CDR2 YYREEE (reference sequence). Trimming took off 4 bases at V and 0 bases at J, with 7 bases between the two ends. The length of the CDR3 is 13 residues.